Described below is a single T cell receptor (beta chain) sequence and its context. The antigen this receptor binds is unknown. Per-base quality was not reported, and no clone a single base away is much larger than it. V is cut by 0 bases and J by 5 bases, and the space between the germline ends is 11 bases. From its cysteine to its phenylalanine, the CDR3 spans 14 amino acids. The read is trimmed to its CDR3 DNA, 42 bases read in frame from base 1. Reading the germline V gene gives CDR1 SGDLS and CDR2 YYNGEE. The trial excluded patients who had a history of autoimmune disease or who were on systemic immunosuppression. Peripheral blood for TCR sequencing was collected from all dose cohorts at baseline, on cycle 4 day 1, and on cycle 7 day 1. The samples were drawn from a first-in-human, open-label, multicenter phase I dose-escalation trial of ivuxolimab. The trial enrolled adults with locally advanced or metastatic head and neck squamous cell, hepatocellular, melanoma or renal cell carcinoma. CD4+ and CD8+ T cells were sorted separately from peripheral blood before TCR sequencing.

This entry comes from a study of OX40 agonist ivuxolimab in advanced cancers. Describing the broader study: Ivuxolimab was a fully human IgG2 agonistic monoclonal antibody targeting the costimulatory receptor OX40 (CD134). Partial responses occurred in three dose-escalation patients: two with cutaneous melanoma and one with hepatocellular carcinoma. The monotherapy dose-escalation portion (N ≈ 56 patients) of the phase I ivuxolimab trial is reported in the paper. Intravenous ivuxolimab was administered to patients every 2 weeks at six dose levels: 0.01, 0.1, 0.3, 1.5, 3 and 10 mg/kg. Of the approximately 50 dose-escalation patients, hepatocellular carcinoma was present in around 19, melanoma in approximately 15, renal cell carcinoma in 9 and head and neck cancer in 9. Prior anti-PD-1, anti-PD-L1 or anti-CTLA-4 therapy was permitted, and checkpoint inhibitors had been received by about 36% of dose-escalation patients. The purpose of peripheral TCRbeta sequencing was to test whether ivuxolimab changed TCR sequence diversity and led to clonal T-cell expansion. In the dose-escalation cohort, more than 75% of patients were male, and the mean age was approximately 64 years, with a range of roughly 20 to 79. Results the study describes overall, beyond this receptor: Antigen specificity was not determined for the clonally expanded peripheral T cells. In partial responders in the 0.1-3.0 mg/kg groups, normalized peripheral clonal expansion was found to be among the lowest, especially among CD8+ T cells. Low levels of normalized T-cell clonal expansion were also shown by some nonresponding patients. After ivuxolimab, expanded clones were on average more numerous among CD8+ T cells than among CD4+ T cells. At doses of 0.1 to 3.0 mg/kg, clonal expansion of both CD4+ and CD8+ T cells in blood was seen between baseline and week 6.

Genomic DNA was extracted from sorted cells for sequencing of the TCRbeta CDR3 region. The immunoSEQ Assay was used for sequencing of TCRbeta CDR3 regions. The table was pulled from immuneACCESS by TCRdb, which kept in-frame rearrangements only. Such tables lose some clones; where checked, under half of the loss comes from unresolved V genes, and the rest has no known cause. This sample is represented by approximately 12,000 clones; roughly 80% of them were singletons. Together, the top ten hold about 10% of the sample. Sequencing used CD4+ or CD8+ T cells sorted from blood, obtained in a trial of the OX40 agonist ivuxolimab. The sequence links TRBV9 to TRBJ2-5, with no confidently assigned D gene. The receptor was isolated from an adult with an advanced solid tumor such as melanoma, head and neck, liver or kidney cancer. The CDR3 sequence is CASSVGHAQETQYF. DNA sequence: TGTGCCAGCAGCGTAGGCCATGCCCAGGAGACCCAGTACTTC.